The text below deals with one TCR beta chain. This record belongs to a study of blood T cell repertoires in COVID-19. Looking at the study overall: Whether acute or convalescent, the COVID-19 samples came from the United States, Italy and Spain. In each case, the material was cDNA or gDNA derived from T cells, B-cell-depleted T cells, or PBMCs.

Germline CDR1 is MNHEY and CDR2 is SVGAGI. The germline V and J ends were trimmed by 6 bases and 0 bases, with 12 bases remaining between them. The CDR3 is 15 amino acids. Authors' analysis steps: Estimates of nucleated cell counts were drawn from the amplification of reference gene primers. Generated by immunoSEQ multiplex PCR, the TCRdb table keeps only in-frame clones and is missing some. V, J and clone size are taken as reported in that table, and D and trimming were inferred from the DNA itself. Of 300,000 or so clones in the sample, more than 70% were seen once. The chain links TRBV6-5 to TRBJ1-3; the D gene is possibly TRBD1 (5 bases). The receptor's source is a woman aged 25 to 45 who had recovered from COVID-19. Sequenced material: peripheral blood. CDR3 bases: TGTGCCAGCAGCAGAGACAGAAGCTCTGGAAACACCATATATTTT. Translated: CASSRDRSSGNTIYF.